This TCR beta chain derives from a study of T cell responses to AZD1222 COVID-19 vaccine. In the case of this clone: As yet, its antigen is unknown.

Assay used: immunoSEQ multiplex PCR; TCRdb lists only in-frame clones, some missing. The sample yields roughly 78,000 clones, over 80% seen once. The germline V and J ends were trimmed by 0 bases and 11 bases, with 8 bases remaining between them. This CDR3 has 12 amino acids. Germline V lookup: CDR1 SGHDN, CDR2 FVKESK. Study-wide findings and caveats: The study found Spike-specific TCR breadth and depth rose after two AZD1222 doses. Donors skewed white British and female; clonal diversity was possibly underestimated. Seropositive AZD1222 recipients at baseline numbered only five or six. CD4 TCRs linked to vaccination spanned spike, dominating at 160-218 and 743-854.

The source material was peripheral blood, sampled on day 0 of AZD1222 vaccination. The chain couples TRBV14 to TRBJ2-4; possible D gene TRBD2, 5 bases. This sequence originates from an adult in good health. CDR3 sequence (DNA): TGTGCCAGCAGCCAAGATTTAGCGTTTCAGTACTTC. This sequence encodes CASSQDLAFQYF. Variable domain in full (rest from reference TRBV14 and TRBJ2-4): EAGVTQFPSHSVIEKGQTVTLRCDPISGHDNLYWYRRVMGKEIKFLLHFVKESKQDESGMPNNRFLAERTGGTYSTLKVQPAELEDSGVYFCASSQDLAFQYFGAGTRLSVL.